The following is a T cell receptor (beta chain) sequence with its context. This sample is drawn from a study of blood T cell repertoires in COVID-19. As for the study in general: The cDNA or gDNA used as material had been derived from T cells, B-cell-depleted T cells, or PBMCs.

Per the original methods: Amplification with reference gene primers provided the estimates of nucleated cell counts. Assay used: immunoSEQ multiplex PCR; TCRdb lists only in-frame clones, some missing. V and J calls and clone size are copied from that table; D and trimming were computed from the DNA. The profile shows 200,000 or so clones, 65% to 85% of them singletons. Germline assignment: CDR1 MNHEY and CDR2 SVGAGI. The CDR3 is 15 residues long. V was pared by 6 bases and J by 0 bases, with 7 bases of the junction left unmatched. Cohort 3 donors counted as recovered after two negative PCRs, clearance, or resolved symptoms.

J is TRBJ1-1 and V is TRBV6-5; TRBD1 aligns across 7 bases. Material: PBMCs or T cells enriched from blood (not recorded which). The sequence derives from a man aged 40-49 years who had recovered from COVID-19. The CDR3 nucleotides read TGTGCCAGCAGGTACCGGGACAGCGTGAACACTGAAGCTTTCTTT. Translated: CASRYRDSVNTEAFF.